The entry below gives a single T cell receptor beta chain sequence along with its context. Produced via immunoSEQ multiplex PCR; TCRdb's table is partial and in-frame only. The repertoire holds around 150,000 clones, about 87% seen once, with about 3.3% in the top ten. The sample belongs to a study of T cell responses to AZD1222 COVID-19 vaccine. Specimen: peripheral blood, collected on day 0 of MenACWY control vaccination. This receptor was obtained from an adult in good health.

Here the CDR3 reads CAWNQGRYEQYF. The CDR3 DNA reads as TGTGCCTGGAACCAGGGGCGCTACGAGCAGTACTTC. The chain is built from TRBV30 and TRBJ2-7; D perhaps matches TRBD1 (6 bases). The V end was cut by 4 bases, the J end by 3 bases, with 10 bases between. The CDR3 length is 12 residues. Germline values: CDR1 GTSNPN, CDR2 SVGIG (reference sequence). The variable domain in full, with the rest retrieved from reference TRBV30 and TRBJ2-7, is SQTIHQWPATLVQPVGSPLSLECTVEGTSNPNLYWYRQAAGRGLQLLFYSVGIGQISSEVPQNLSASRPQDRQFILSSKKLLLSDSGFYLCAWNQGRYEQYFGPGTRLTVT.